The TCR beta chain under discussion was sequenced for a study of CD8 T cells in Susac syndrome. Study conclusions and caveats: That the number of individuals in its TCR sequencing and HLA analysis was relatively small was acknowledged by the study.

After extraction with the RNeasy kit, roughly 0.45 to 1 ug of the RNA was reverse transcribed using random hexamers. An immunoSEQ multiplex PCR generated amplified TCR beta CDR3 products spanning 54 Vbeta and 13 Jbeta. MiXCR, applied by TCRdb to the immunoSEQ multiplex PCR reads, yields one record per CDR3 protein. The sample includes some 400,000 distinct CDR3 sequences, more than 80% of them seen just once. Negative isolation yielded the CD8+ and CD4+ T cells, while FACS enriched the TEMRA cells. Remarks on this clonotype: Its antigen is not known.

This sequence was found in a human donor with multiple sclerosis. The source material was CD8+ T cells from PBMCs.

In nucleotides, the CDR3 is TGCGCCAGCAGCCAAGAGGATGCTCAGCCCCAGCATTTT. This encodes CASSQEDAQPQHF. V is TRBV4-1 and J is TRBJ1-5; no clear D. CDR3 size: 13 residues. Germline lookup yields CDR1 MGHRA and CDR2 YSYEKL. V was clipped by 0 bases and J by 6 bases, with 6 bases between them.